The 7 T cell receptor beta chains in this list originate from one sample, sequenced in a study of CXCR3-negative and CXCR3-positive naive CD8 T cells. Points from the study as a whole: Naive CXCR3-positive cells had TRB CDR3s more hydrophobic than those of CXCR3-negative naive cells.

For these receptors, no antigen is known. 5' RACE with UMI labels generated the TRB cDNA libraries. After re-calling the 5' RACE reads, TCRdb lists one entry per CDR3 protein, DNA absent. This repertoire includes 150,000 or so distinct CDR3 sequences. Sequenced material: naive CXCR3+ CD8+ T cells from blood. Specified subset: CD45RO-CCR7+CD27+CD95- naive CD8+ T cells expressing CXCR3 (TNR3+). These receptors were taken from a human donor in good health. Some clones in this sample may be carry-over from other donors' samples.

This chain's CDR3 is CASSLRDANTGELFF. The rearrangement links TRBV13 to TRBJ2-2; TCRdb calls TRBD1, which cannot be checked without DNA. Germline-derived CDR1 and CDR2 are PRHDT and FYEKMQ (reference sequence). The CDR3 runs to 15 residues.

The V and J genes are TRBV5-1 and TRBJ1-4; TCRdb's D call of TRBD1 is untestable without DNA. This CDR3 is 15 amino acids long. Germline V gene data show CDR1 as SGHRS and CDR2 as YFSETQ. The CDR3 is CASRGTPILNEKLFF.

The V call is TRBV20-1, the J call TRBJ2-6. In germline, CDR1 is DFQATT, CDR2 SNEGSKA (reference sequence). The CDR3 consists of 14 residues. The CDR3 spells CSATGDSGANVLTF.

The CDR3 here is CASSPFGQVSFF. V and J are TRBV5-1 and TRBJ1-1; TCRdb's D gene call, TRBD1, goes unchecked for lack of DNA. The CDR3 runs 12 residues. Germline-derived CDR1 and CDR2 are SGHRS and YFSETQ.

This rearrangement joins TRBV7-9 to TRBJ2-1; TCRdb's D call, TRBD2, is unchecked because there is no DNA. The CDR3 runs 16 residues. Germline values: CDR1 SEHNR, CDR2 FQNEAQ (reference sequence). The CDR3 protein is CASSPSGTSGYNEQFF.

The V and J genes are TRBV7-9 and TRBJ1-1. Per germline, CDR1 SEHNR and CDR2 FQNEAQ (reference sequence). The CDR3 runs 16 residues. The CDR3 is CASSPPWVVLGTEAFF.

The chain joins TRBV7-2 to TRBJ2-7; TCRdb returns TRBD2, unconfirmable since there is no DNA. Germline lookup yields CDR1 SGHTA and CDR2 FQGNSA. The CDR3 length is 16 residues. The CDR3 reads CASSLEMLAATYEQYF.